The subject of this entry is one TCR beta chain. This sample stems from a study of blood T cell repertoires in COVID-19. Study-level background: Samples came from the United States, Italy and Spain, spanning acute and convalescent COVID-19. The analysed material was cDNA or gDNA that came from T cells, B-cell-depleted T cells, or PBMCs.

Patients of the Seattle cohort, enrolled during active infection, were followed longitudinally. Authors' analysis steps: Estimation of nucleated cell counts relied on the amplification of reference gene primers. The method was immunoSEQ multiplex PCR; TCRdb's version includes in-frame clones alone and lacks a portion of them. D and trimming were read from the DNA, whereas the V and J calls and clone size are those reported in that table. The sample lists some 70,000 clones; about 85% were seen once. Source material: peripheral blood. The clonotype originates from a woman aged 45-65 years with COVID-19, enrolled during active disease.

CDR3 sequence reads: CASTRGGSGNTIYF. CDR3 coding DNA: TGTGCCAGCACCCGGGGGGGCTCTGGAAACACCATATATTTT. This chain links TRBV6-5 with TRBJ1-3; possibly TRBD1 for D (5 bases). Trimming removed 7 bases at V and 0 bases at J, with 10 bases between. This CDR3 is built from 14 residues. The germline V gene encodes CDR1 MNHEY and CDR2 SVGAGI.